The T cell receptor beta chain under discussion was sequenced for a study of blood T cell repertoires in COVID-19. Here immunoSEQ multiplex PCR was the method, and the copy in TCRdb shows in-frame clones only, minus some. The sample contains about 210,000 clones, approximately 80% of which appear only once. This clone was detected once. The CDR3 covers 14 residues. J was trimmed by 5 bases and V by 7 bases; bases with no gene match: 8. Germline V CDR1 and CDR2: SEHNR, FQNEAQ (reference sequence). Participant ages covered roughly 18 to 90 years across 25 or so US areas. The material sequenced was PBMCs or T cells enriched from blood (not recorded which). The sequence was collected from a man under 40 with acute COVID-19. The gene calls are TRBV7-9 and TRBJ2-5; 9 nucleotides align to TRBD1. The chain's CDR3 is CASKYSGQGETQYF. The CDR3 bases are TGTGCCAGCAAATATTCGGGACAGGGTGAGACCCAGTACTTC. The full variable domain, with the rest looked up from reference TRBV7-9 and TRBJ2-5, is DTGVSQNPRHKITKRGQNVTFRCDPISEHNRLYWYRQTLGQGPEFLTYFQNEAQLEKSRLLSDRFSAERPKGSFSTLEIQRTEQGDSAMYLCASKYSGQGETQYFGPGTRLLVL.